This TCR beta chain was identified in a study of CXCR3-negative and CXCR3-positive naive CD8 T cells. Study-level findings and limits: When CXCR3-positive naive cells were set against CXCR3-negative naive cells, the former had more hydrophobic TRB CDR3s.

The CDR3 is 14 residues long. Germline V gives CDR1 MNHEY, CDR2 SMNVEV (reference sequence). Details on this clonotype: Its antigen remains unidentified.

cDNA libraries for TRB were generated by 5' RACE incorporating UMI labels. One entry per CDR3 protein, without DNA, is what TCRdb gives after re-calling the 5' RACE reads. This sample's clone table lists 140,000 to 150,000 distinct CDR3 sequences. This chain uses TRBV27 with TRBJ2-7. The receptor was isolated from a human donor in good health. Some clones in this sample may be carry-over from other donors' samples. The specimen was naive CXCR3+ CD8+ T cells from blood. Subset meaning: CD45RO-CCR7+CD27+CD95- naive CD8+ T cells expressing CXCR3 (TNR3+). CDR3 residues: CASSFRREQYEQYF.